This TCR beta chain was recovered during a study of cytomegalovirus exposure and HLA in healthy donors (dated by TCRdb to 2016 to 2017). Regarding the complete study: An earlier analysis of approximately 590 of the donors reported approximately 270 Gb of sequence data and 117 million unique TCR beta sequences from roughly 180 million T cells. Across around 400 genotyped donors of the cohort, an average of roughly 230,000 unique TCR beta nucleotide sequences per donor were sequenced, and approximately 17% of those sequences were non-productive. High-throughput TCR immunosequencing, statistical association of individual TCRs with disease status, and machine learning were combined to predict cytomegalovirus infection status. Class I and class II HLA loci were covered by the typing at four-digit resolution. Donor age, sex, ethnicity and CMV serostatus were collected together with the repertoire data. The aim of the study was to test whether cataloging public T cell receptors could identify signatures of past pathogen exposure. Of the roughly 390 genotyped donors, approximately 83% fell in the genetic ancestry cluster associated with self-reported Caucasian donors. Roughly 5 DR-DQ haplotypes were treated as single units for association and clustering because of strong linkage in the cohort. Every discovery cohort repertoire had been produced on one sequencing platform. Typing coverage varied by locus: roughly 620-630 donors for A, B, C, DRB1 and DQB1; roughly 510 for DQA1; about 600 for DPA1; 450 to 480 for DPB1. The study profiled the T cell repertoires of hundreds of subjects by immunosequencing and related them to cytomegalovirus serostatus. Genome-wide SNP genotypes for about three fifths of the roughly 670 donors were used in a later genetic analysis, which treated that subset as a discovery cohort. An early release that covered more than 550 HLA-typed donors contained about 290 gigabases of sequencing data and tens of millions of unique TCR sequences. Rather than drawing on any new phenotypic data, the later analysis identified candidate immune exposures from TCR beta sequences and the way those sequences occurred across donors. An earlier analysis of 587 of the donors used high-throughput TCR beta sequencing to judge whether each TCR beta V gene segment behaved as functional or pseudogenic. A separate validation cohort of more than 100 different subjects was used in addition to the approximately 700-subject first cohort. A later analysis re-examined previously published TCR beta repertoires from over 500 donors and added high-resolution HLA genotyping to investigate patterns of TCR occurrence. Paper-wide results and their limitations: Presence/absence analyses assumed roughly uniform sequencing depth across donors, an assumption that may not hold. The authors suggested that the approach could potentially be generalized to other disease states and immunological phenotypes. Because HLA typing was unavailable for some donors at each locus, only the typed subset was used in association tests. Over 15 rarely observed V segments, including chromosome 9 orphons, were excluded from the earlier analysis of about 610 of the donors because counts were too low. According to a later analysis, parvovirus B19, influenza, CMV and Epstein-Barr virus appeared linked to several top co-occurrence clusters. Compared with the roughly 700-donor mean, donors in an Asian-associated ancestry cluster had fewer N-insertions in productive TCRs, according to a later genetic analysis. Strong co-occurrence of HLA alleles, especially DR and DQ, made assigning TCR associations to individual alleles difficult. While some public TCRs were present in many individuals, most TCR sequences turned up only very rarely across donors. Only TCR beta chains were sequenced in this cohort, and the absence of alpha or paired-chain data limited detectable features. A cluster of highly shared sequence variants was judged likely to represent a technical artifact of the sequencing pipeline. A later analysis found that most CMV-associated TCR beta chains appeared HLA-restricted, with HLA associations seemingly driven largely by CMV exposure. In a later analysis, about 16,000 TCR beta sequences were associated with specific HLA alleles at a false discovery rate of 0.05. Broadly in line with IMGT annotations, most TCR beta V segments showed up in productive rearrangements about 87% or about 30% of the time in an earlier analysis of 450 to 600 of the donors. A few of the identified cytomegalovirus-associated TCR beta chains were confirmed in vitro to be specific for cytomegalovirus antigens. In a later analysis, the rate of TCR association differed among HLA loci, with DRB1 alleles having the most associated TCRs and HLA-C alleles having the fewest. A later genetic analysis associated a missense DCLRE1C variant with V-gene and J-gene trimming of TCR beta chains, and an independent cohort replicated the association. A total of fewer than 200 TCR beta chains were listed by the study as associated with cytomegalovirus. The only immune exposure information available for the cohort was CMV serostatus. In a later analysis, HLA-associated TCR beta chains showed more clonal expansion and lower generation probabilities than non-associated chains that were equally common. In both the original and validation cohorts, the classifier was reported to diagnose cytomegalovirus status with high specificity and sensitivity. A further reported finding was that TCR beta sequences accurately predicted the HLA-A and HLA-B alleles for most subjects in the first cohort. Linkage disequilibrium might explain the correlated functional status among segregating V segments, but an unknown experimental factor could not be ruled out. Some IMGT-functional V segments, including TRBV6-2 and TRBV6-3, could not be distinguished by the 87-base-pair reads and were therefore excluded.

Points on this clone: Its specific antigen is unknown. No quality values exist for individual bases; no much larger clone is one base distant.

The cohort consisted of approximately 670 healthy bone marrow donors. At the time of sampling, all cohort members were nominally healthy, though unrecorded immune exposures were likely present. The donor was CMV seronegative and belonged to the group of 350 to 400 seronegative cohort members. A peripheral blood sample was collected from each donor, and TCR beta sequencing was performed on peripheral blood mononuclear cells. The Qiagen DNeasy Blood Extraction Kit was used to extract genomic DNA from the blood cell samples. The CDR3 contains 14 residues, cysteine and phenylalanine counted. This entry keeps only the CDR3 DNA: 42 bases, framed from base 1. V and J are truncated by 1 base and 8 bases respectively, leaving an intervening sequence of 14 bases. CDR1 is given as LNHDA and CDR2 as SQIVND, both from the germline V gene (reference sequence). Library method: the immunoSEQ multiplex PCR assay. The multiplex PCR relied on a mix of 60 forward primers for TCR Vbeta segments and 13 reverse primers for TCR Jbeta segments. The CDR3 region of rearranged TCR beta genes was amplified from genomic DNA by a multiplex PCR assay. The Illumina HiSeq System was used to sequence the amplified TCR beta libraries as 87-base-pair reads. The authors' pipeline ran thus. Across the 670 or so repertoires, a later analysis counted 60 million to 90 million unique TCR beta chains, around 11 million of which were shared by at least two donors. Raw reads were error-corrected and collapsed into unique sequences with a nearest-neighbor algorithm that merged closely related sequences to remove PCR and sequencing errors. CDR3 sequences were aligned to IMGT reference sequences to assign V, D and J gene segments. Each retained sequence needed at least a six-nucleotide match to both a V gene segment and a J gene segment. A rearrangement counted as productive if the CDR3 had no stop codons and remained in frame with V and J, and every other rearrangement counted as non-productive. CDR3 was defined according to IMGT convention as the region running from the second conserved V-encoded cysteine to the conserved J-encoded phenylalanine. The earlier analysis of approximately 500 of the donors excluded sequences that lacked an unambiguous match to a single V gene segment. In an earlier analysis of several hundred of the donors, V segments were called functional above 56.7% productive rearrangements and were called segregating when the between-donor standard deviation exceeded 5%. A statistical classification framework was built to diagnose cytomegalovirus status from the catalog of TCR beta chain sequences. In a later analysis, V and J genes were assigned by comparing TCR nucleotide sequences against IMGT/GENE-DB human TR gene sequences. Using the TCRdist pipeline, a later analysis assigned CDR3 sequences along with most-parsimonious VDJ recombination scenarios. In a later analysis, every TCR beta chain was defined by the combination of its CDR3 amino acid sequence and its V-gene family, and reads without a unique V-gene family were dropped. As a way to deal with suspected cross-contamination and a sequencing artifact, a later analysis dropped 450 to 700 nucleotide sequences that were highly shared and had low generation probability. In a later analysis, a clonal expansion index for each public chain was calculated from normalized within-repertoire ranks of inferred template counts. In a later analysis, generation probabilities were computed using a VDJ recombination model fitted to out-of-frame rearrangements, and the results were checked against IGoR. Hypergeometric tests were used in a later analysis to score TCR-TCR, TCR-HLA and TCR-CMV co-occurrence, with a repertoire-size bias correction applied to the TCR pairs. A later analysis estimated false discovery rates by permuting HLA or CMV assignments 20 times. A later analysis grouped co-occurring TCRs with DBSCAN, adding TCRdist sequence similarity when clustering within HLA-allele-positive subsets. Repertoires with fewer than 30,000 or more than 120,000 public chains, plus five repertoires with anomalous nucleotide sharing, were excluded from co-occurrence clustering. Sourced from immuneACCESS, this table was stored by TCRdb with only in-frame sequences that have V and J called. A share of the clones is absent; for the studies checked, an unresolved V gene accounts for under half, and the remainder has no known explanation. V and J calls and clone size follow that table, whereas D and trimming were derived from the DNA. Counted in this sample were approximately 130,000 clones; more than 60% of them appeared once. The biggest ten clones account for around 3.7% of the sample.

The material sequenced was PBMCs. The receptor was isolated from a man aged 25 to 40 in good health and CMV-seronegative. The rearrangement combines TRBV19 with TRBJ1-1; the D region possibly corresponds to TRBD1 (5 bases align). This receptor carries the CDR3 CASSIAPRGTEAFF. The bases read TGTGCCAGTAGTATAGCCCCTCGGGGGACCGAAGCTTTCTTT.